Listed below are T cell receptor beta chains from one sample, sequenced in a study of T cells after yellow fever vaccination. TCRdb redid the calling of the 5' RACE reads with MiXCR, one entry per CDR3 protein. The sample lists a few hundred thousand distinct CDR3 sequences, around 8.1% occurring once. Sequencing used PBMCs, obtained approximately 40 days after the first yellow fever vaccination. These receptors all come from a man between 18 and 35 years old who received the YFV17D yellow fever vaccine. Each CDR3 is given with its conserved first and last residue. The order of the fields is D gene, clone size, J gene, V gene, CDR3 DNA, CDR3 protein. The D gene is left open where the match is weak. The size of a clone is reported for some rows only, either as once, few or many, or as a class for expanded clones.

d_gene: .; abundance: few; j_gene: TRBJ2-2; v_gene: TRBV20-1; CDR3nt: TGCGCCGGGACCCTGGAACTTAACACCGGGGAGCTGTTTTTT; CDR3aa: CAGTLELNTGELFF
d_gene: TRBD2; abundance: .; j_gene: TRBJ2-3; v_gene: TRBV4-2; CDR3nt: TGTGCCAGCAGCCAAGAATCGGGACTAGCCCGAGCGCAGTATTTT; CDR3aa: CASSQESGLARAQYF
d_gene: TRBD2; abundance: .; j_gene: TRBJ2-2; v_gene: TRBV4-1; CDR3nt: TGCGCCAGCAGCCAAAGACTGGGACTAGGGACCGGGGAGCTGTTTTTT; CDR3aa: CASSQRLGLGTGELFF
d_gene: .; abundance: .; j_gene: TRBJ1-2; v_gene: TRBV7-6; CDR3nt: TGTGCCAGCAGCCCGGCTGAGAGGGTGGGCTATGGCTACACCTTC; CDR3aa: CASSPAERVGYGYTF
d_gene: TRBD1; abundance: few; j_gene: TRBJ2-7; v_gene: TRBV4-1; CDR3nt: TGCGCCAGCAGCCAATTTTTTCTGGGACAGGGTGACGAGCAGTACTTC; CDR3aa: CASSQFFLGQGDEQYF
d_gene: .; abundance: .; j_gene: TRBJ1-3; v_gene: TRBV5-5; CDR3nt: TGTGCCAGCAGCTTGGATGCTGGCTCTGGAAACACCATATATTTT; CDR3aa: CASSLDAGSGNTIYF
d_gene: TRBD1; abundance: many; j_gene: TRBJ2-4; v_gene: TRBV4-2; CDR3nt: TGTGCCAGCAGCCTCCGTCGGGACAGGGCAGCCAAAAACATTCAGTACTTC; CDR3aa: CASSLRRDRAAKNIQYF
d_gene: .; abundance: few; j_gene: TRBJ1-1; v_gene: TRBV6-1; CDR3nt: TGTGCCAGCAGGCAAGGGGGGCGGGCAAACACTGAAGCTTTCTTT; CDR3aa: CASRQGGRANTEAFF
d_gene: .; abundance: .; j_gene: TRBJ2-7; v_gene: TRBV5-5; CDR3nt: TGTGCCAGCAGCGTATGGGCTGGGTACGAGCAGTACTTC; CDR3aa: CASSVWAGYEQYF
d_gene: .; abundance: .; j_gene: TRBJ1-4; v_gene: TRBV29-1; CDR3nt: TGCAGCGCCCTGGGCAGGGGAAATGAAAAACTGTTTTTT; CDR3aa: CSALGRGNEKLFF
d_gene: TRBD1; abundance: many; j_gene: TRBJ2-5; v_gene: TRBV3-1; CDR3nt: TGTGCCAGCAGCCTGACAGGGGTGGAGGAGACCCAGTACTTC; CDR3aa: CASSLTGVEETQYF
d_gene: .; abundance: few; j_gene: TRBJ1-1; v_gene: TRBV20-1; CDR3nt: TGCAGCCGACGGACAGCAGTGAACACTGAAGCTTTCTTT; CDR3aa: CSRRTAVNTEAFF
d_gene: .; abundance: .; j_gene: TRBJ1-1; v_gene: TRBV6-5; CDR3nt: TGTGCCAGCAGTTCTAGGGCGGGATACACTGAAGCTTTCTTT; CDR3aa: CASSSRAGYTEAFF
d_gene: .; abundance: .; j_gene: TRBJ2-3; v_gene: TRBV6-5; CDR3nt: TGTGCCAGCAGCCTCCGACAGGTGGTCACAGATACGCAGTATTTT; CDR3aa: CASSLRQVVTDTQYF
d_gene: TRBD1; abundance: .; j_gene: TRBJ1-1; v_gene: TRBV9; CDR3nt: TGTGCCAGCAGCGCCACAGGGGGCTGGACTGAAGCTTTCTTT; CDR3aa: CASSATGGWTEAFF
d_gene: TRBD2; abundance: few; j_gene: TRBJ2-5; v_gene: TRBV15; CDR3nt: TGTGCCACCAGCAGAGCATCTAGCGGGGAGACCCAGTACTTC; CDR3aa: CATSRASSGETQYF
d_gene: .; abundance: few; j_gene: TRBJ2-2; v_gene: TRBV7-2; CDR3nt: TGTGCCAGCAGCTTCCTTCTGAGTCCGGCCGGGGAGCTGTTTTTT; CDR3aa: CASSFLLSPAGELFF
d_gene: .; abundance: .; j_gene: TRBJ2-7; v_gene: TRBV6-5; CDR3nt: TGTGCCAGCAGTCGGACGAGACGCGAGCAGTACTTC; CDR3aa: CASSRTRREQYF
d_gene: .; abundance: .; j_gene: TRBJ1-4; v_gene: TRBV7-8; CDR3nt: TGTGCCAGCAGCTCCCCTTCGGGGGGGGAAAAACTGTTTTTT; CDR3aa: CASSSPSGGEKLFF
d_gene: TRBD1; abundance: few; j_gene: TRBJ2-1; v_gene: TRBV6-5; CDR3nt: TGTGCCAGCAGTTCCAGGGGGCGACTAGTCACCAATGAGCAGTTCTTC; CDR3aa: CASSSRGRLVTNEQFF
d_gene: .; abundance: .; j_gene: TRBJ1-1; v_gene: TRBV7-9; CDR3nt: TGTGCCAGCAGCCCTCAAGACAGGGAAGCTTTCTTT; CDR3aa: CASSPQDREAFF
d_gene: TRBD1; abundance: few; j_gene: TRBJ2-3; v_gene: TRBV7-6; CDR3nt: TGTGCCAGCAGCTTAGTAGGGACAGGGGGCGATACGCAGTATTTT; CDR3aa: CASSLVGTGGDTQYF
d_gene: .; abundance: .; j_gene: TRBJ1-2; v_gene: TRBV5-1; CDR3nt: TGCGCCAGCAGCCTCGAGGGGTCCCACTATGGCTACACCTTC; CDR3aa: CASSLEGSHYGYTF
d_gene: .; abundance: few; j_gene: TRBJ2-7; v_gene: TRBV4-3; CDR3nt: TGCGCCAGCAGCCAAGATGTACGAGCGACCTACGAGCAGTACTTC; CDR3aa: CASSQDVRATYEQYF
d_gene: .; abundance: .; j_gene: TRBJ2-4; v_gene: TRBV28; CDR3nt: TGTGCCAGCAGCCCTAACCTCGCCTGGCAGGGTAGCAAAAACATTCAGTACTTC; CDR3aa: CASSPNLAWQGSKNIQYF
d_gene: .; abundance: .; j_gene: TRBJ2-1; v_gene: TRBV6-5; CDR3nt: TGTGCCAGCAGTTACGGGAGTGGGGGATCCTACAATGAGCAGTTCTTC; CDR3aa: CASSYGSGGSYNEQFF
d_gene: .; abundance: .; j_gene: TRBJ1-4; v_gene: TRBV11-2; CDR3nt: TGTGCCAGCAGATCTGAAGCGGGGGCAGGTGCAACTAATGAAAAACTGTTTTTT; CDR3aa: CASRSEAGAGATNEKLFF